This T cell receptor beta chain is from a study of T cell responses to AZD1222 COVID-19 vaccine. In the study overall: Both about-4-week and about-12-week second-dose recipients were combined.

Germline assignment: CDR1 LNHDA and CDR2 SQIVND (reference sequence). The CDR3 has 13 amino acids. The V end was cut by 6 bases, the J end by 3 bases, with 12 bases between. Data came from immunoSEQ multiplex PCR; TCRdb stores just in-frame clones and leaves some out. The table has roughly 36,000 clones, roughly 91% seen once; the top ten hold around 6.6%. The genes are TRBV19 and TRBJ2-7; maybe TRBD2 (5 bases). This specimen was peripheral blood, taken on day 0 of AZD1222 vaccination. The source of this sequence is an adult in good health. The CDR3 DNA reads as TGTGCCAGTAGAGCAAGCGGAGGCTACGAGCAGTACTTC. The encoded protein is CASRASGGYEQYF.